Detailed here is one TCR beta chain. Its specificity is not known. This sample stems from a study of cytomegalovirus exposure and HLA in healthy donors. Overall study findings and caveats: According to the study, 160 or so TCR beta chains were cytomegalovirus-associated. As was reported, the HLA-A and HLA-B alleles of most subjects were accurately predicted from TCR beta sequences. Later on, an analysis showed TCR association rates differing by HLA locus, with DRB1 the most and HLA-C the fewest.

The PCR was carried out with 60 Vbeta primers and 13 Jbeta primers. This table comes from immunoSEQ multiplex PCR, and its TCRdb copy is limited to in-frame clones, with some not included. The sample shows 100,000 or so clones, 75% of them seen only once. The CDR3 spans 12 residues. Trimming took off 5 bases at V and 5 bases at J, with 9 bases between the two ends. Germline CDR1 is SGHAT and CDR2 is FQNNGV. Specimen: PBMCs. The chain recombines TRBV11-2 with TRBJ2-5; D gene unclear. The receptor was isolated from a man between 45 and 60 years old in good health and CMV-seronegative. CDR3 nucleotides: TGTGCCAGCAGCGGCCAGGCTGAGACCCAGTACTTC. This codes for CASSGQAETQYF.